This T cell receptor beta chain was captured by sequencing in a study of T cell clonality in common variable immunodeficiency. Study-level findings and limits: CVID patient heterogeneity limited repertoire-clinical complication correlations. CVID subjects shared fewer TCRbeta clones than healthy controls did.

This clone was counted between two and nine times. Its antigen remains unidentified. The read falls 3 residues short of the CDR3 end, and the missing part is taken from the germline J gene. V lost 1 base, J lost 0 bases, and 12 bases lay in between. Germline loops: CDR1 KGHSH, CDR2 LQKENI. This CDR3 has 16 amino acids. CVID and control samples used equivalent genomic DNA input. TCRdb's table, derived via immunoSEQ multiplex PCR, lists solely in-frame clones and lacks some. The sample holds about 28,000 clones, and no clone turns up only once. The clonotype comes from a person aged 18-70 years in good health. The chain carries TRBV18 and TRBJ2-5; D is perhaps TRBD1 (5 bases). The source material was peripheral blood mononuclear cells. The CDR3 spells CASSPRRQGYQETQYF. The part of the CDR3 DNA that was read is TGTGCCAGCTCACCACGTCGGCAGGGCTACCAAGAGACC.